The clone carrying this T cell receptor beta chain was counted only a few times. Its antigen remains unidentified. The sample comes from a study of cytomegalovirus exposure and HLA in healthy donors. General study results and limits: In an earlier analysis, most TCR beta V segments were productive about 90% or about 30% of the time. It was confirmed in vitro that three of the CMV-associated chains were specific for CMV antigens.

This PCR relied on a set of 60 Vbeta primers and 13 Jbeta primers. Generated by immunoSEQ multiplex PCR, the TCRdb table keeps only in-frame clones and is missing some. The profile covers about 35,000 clones, with 80% appearing a single time and roughly 5.5% taken by the ten largest. Germline-derived CDR1 and CDR2 are SGHDN and FVKESK. Between the trimmed V and J ends, which lost 1 base and 3 bases, there was a span of 12 bases. The length of the CDR3 is 15 residues. Source material: PBMCs. The receptor comes from a male donor in good health and CMV-seronegative. The chain combines TRBV14 with TRBJ1-1; D possibly corresponds to TRBD1 (5 bases). The DNA of the CDR3 is TGTGCCAGCAGCCAAGTTGCGGGACGCGACACTGAAGCTTTCTTT. This codes for CASSQVAGRDTEAFF.